One sample yielded the 15 T cell receptor beta chains listed below, sequenced in a study of blood T cell repertoires in COVID-19. Measured with immunoSEQ multiplex PCR; TCRdb has only the in-frame clones, and not every one. The data show some 170,000 clones, with roughly 83% seen just once and about 7% held by the top ten. Input material: peripheral blood. These TCRs come from a woman in her forties with COVID-19, enrolled during active disease.

As DNA, the CDR3 is TGCAGTGCTAGTGACAGGGGGAGAACTAACTATGGCTACACCTTC. Its protein is CSASDRGRTNYGYTF. The chain recombines TRBV20-1 with TRBJ1-2, with TRBD1 matching 9 bases. The CDR3 has 15 amino acids. Unmatched junction bases numbered 5, after V lost 3 bases and J lost 0 bases. CDR1 is DFQATT and CDR2 is SNEGSKA in the germline V gene (reference sequence).

The rearrangement uses TRBV24-1 and TRBJ1-1; TRBD1 aligns across 9 bases. Germline assignment: CDR1 KGHDR and CDR2 SFDVKD. This CDR3 region has 15 residues. V lost 10 bases, J lost 5 bases, and 13 bases stayed unmatched. CDR3 DNA sequence: TGTGCCACTCAGCCGGGACAGGGACCGGGTACTGAAGCTTTCTTT. This gives the protein CATQPGQGPGTEAFF.

The chain employs TRBV6-5 and TRBJ1-2, with no clear D. V was clipped by 2 bases and J by 5 bases, with 9 bases between them. Germline CDR1 and CDR2: MNHEY and SVGAGI. CDR3 length equals 13 residues. In DNA, the CDR3 is TGTGCCAGCAGTTACAACAGCTGGTATGGCTACACCTTC. This gives the protein CASSYNSWYGYTF.

This clone was seen a few times. J is TRBJ2-2 and V is TRBV5-4, with 8 nucleotides matching TRBD1. With 6 bases clipped from V and 6 bases from J, the junction kept 10 bases outside the gene matches. This CDR3 comprises 15 residues. CDR1 and CDR2 (germline): SGHNT, YYREEE (reference sequence). The CDR3 DNA sequence: TGTGCCAGCACCTCGGACAGGGTAGGCGCCGGGGAGCTGTTTTTT. Translating gives CASTSDRVGAGELFF.

The chain carries TRBV27 and TRBJ2-1; possibly TRBD2 for D (6 bases). Looked up from germline, CDR1 is MNHEY and CDR2 is SMNVEV (reference sequence). V lost 9 bases and J 5 bases, leaving 14 bases between the germline ends. The CDR3 is made up of 13 amino acids. For the CDR3, the DNA is TGTGCCAGTCAGAGGGAGGTAAACAATGAGCAGTTCTTC. The encoded protein is CASQREVNNEQFF.

The CDR3 DNA is TGCGCCAGCAGCTTTGGGGGGGCCGACGAGCAGTACTTC. This encodes CASSFGGADEQYF. The rearrangement links TRBV5-1 to TRBJ2-7; D may be TRBD2 (7 bases). Trimming removed 2 bases from V and 5 bases from J, with 11 bases in between. In germline, CDR1 is SGHRS, CDR2 YFSETQ. The CDR3 spans 13 residues.

The CDR3 reads CASSVYRGPSSYNEQFF. For the CDR3, the DNA is TGTGCCAGCAGCGTATACAGGGGCCCGAGCTCCTACAATGAGCAGTTCTTC. This chain uses TRBV13 with TRBJ2-1; 7 bases line up with TRBD1. Germline CDR1 is PRHDT and CDR2 is FYEKMQ (reference sequence). V dropped 5 bases and J dropped 0; count of bases not matched to a gene: 10. This CDR3 contains 17 residues.

V gene TRBV3-1 (or the pseudogene TRBV3-2) combines with J gene TRBJ1-1, with D perhaps TRBD1 (5 bases). Germline V gene sequence: CDR1 LGHDT, CDR2 YNNKEL (reference sequence). CDR3 length: 15 amino acids. V was shortened by 5 bases and J by 0 bases, with 13 bases between the two germline ends. The CDR3 sequence: CASSFGGEMNTEAFF. DNA for the CDR3: TGTGCCAGCAGCTTTGGAGGGGAAATGAACACTGAAGCTTTCTTT.

In this sample, this clone turned up a few times. CDR3 residues: CSVVTPGGFGNQPQHF. CDR3 DNA sequence: TGCAGCGTTGTTACCCCAGGGGGCTTTGGCAATCAGCCCCAGCATTTT. V and J are TRBV29-1 and TRBJ1-5; TRBD1 agrees at 8 bases. CDR3 length: 16 residues. CDR1 is SQVTM and CDR2 is ANQGSEA in the germline V gene. V shed 4 bases, J shed 2 bases, and the junction held 10 bases outside the gene matches.

This chain connects TRBV7-8 to TRBJ1-1, with D unclear. The germline V gene encodes CDR1 SGHVS and CDR2 FQNEAQ. The CDR3 has 15 residues. The V end lost 4 bases, the J end lost 1 base, and 13 bases lay between the germline ends. As DNA, the CDR3 is TGTGCCAGCAGCTCCCCTATTACCACGAACACTGAAGCTTTCTTT. Amino acid sequence: CASSSPITTNTEAFF. Variable domain in full (rest from reference TRBV7-8 and TRBJ1-1): GAGVSQSPRYKVAKRGQDVALRCDPISGHVSLFWYQQALGQGPEFLTYFQNEAQLDKSGLPSDRFFAERPEGSVSTLKIQRTQQEDSAVYLCASSSPITTNTEAFFGQGTRLTVV.

V is TRBV5-1 and J is TRBJ2-7; 10 nucleotides agree with TRBD1. The germline CDR1 and CDR2 sequences are SGHRS and YFSETQ. The CDR3 totals 15 residues. V trimming: 4 bases; J trimming: 5 bases; junction bases outside the gene matches: 9. CDR3 protein: CASSLGGQGMDEQYF. In DNA, the CDR3 is TGCGCCAGCAGCCTGGGGGGACAGGGGATGGACGAGCAGTACTTC.

V gene TRBV12-3 or TRBV12-4 combines with J gene TRBJ1-1, with D hard to call. This CDR3 region has 13 residues. Trimming removed 5 bases from V and 4 bases from J, with 11 bases in between. The CDR3 DNA is TGTGCCAGCAGTGCGACGGGGATCACTGAAGCTTTCTTT. The encoded protein is CASSATGITEAFF.

The CDR3 DNA reads TGTGCCAGCAGTGAAGGCGGCGGGTTTCCCTACGAGCAGTACTTC. This codes for CASSEGGGFPYEQYF. The chain carries TRBV6-1 and TRBJ2-7; possibly TRBD2 for D (5 bases). The V and J ends lost 1 base and 2 bases respectively, with 12 bases between them. CDR1 and CDR2 from the germline V gene are MNHNS and SASEGT. The CDR3 totals 15 residues.

The genes are TRBV5-1 and TRBJ2-3; the D is unclear. Trimming removed 6 bases at V and 0 bases at J, with 14 bases between. CDR3 length: 15 residues. The V gene's germline CDR1 is SGHRS and CDR2 YFSETQ. CDR3 DNA: TGCGCCAGCACGTTAATAATATCTAGCACAGATACGCAGTATTTT. Its translation: CASTLIISSTDTQYF.

In DNA, the CDR3 is TGTGCCAGCAGGCAGGGGCTGGAAGAAGAAGAGACCCAGTACTTC. It translates to CASRQGLEEEETQYF. The chain employs TRBV7-9 and TRBJ2-5; a possible D gene is TRBD1 (6 bases). The CDR3 is made up of 15 amino acids. Germline lookup yields CDR1 SEHNR and CDR2 FQNEAQ (reference sequence). V was trimmed by 6 bases and J by 3 bases, leaving 17 bases between them. Full variable domain (missing parts from reference TRBV7-9 and TRBJ2-5): DTGVSQNPRHKITKRGQNVTFRCDPISEHNRLYWYRQTLGQGPEFLTYFQNEAQLEKSRLLSDRFSAERPKGSFSTLEIQRTEQGDSAMYLCASRQGLEEEETQYFGPGTRLLVL.